These T cell receptor beta chains were read from a single sample in a study of Ad26.COV2.S vaccination and SARS-CoV-2 variants. Measured with immunoSEQ multiplex PCR; TCRdb has only the in-frame clones, and not every one. The data show 440,000 or so clones, about 92% seen once. Sequenced material: peripheral blood, taken in a trial of Ad26.COV2.S vaccine versus placebo. The receptor set was obtained from a person aged 18-65 years who received the Ad26.COV2.S COVID-19 vaccine or a placebo. Each CDR3 is given with its conserved first and last residue. The D gene is left open where the match is weak. A row's size may be missing; if present it is once, few, many or a size class.

clone size,J gene,V gene,CDR3 length,D gene,CDR3 DNA,CDR3 protein
-,TRBJ1-4,TRBV11-2,16,-,TGTGCCAGCAGCCTACTTGCGTGGGGAGGAAATGAAAAACTGTTTTTT,CASSLLAWGGNEKLFF
few,TRBJ2-7,TRBV6-2/TRBV6-3,14,-,TGTGCCAGCAGTTACCGGGACGACTCCTACGAGCAGTACTTC,CASSYRDDSYEQYF
-,TRBJ2-1,TRBV28,14,-,TGTGCCAGCAGTTTCACGGGGGAAGGGGTTGAGCAGTTCTTC,CASSFTGEGVEQFF
-,TRBJ2-7,TRBV7-2,13,-,TGTGCCAGCAGCTTGGGTTACTCCTACGAGCAGTACTTC,CASSLGYSYEQYF
-,TRBJ1-6,TRBV3-1/TRBV3-2,16,TRBD1,TGTGCCAGCAGCCCTCGACAGGGCCAGATGAATTCACCCCTCCACTTT,CASSPRQGQMNSPLHF
-,TRBJ1-1,TRBV6-1,16,TRBD1,TGTGCCAGCAGTGAGACGACAGGGGGTCCGAACACTGAAGCTTTCTTT,CASSETTGGPNTEAFF
-,TRBJ2-3,TRBV11-2,14,-,TGTGCCAGCAGCTTAGGTACTAGCACAGATACGCAGTATTTT,CASSLGTSTDTQYF
-,TRBJ2-3,TRBV27,14,TRBD1,TGTGCCAGCATGCTGACAGGGTACACAGATACGCAGTATTTT,CASMLTGYTDTQYF
-,TRBJ1-1,TRBV10-3,16,-,TGTGCCATCAGTGGGATCTTAGTGTTACAGAACACTGAAGCTTTCTTT,CAISGILVLQNTEAFF
-,TRBJ1-5,TRBV5-1,14,-,TGCGCCAGCAGCTTGGGCGGGGTGGATCAGCCCCAGCATTTT,CASSLGGVDQPQHF
-,TRBJ2-7,TRBV11-2,15,-,TGTGCCAGCGGCGCCATACAGGGAAATATCTACGAGCAGTACTTC,CASGAIQGNIYEQYF
-,TRBJ2-7,TRBV14,17,TRBD1,TGTGCCAGCAGCCACCCACACCCCGGGACAGGGTGGTACGAGCAGTACTTC,CASSHPHPGTGWYEQYF
-,TRBJ2-5,TRBV4-2,16,TRBD1,TGTGCCAGCAGCCAAGAGCGGACAGGGGTACAAGAGACCCAGTACTTC,CASSQERTGVQETQYF
-,TRBJ2-5,TRBV6-7,14,-,TGTGCCAGCAGTTACCTGCGGTTCCAAGAGACCCAGTACTTC,CASSYLRFQETQYF
-,TRBJ1-2,TRBV15,14,-,TGTGCCACCGGAGAAGGGATCGCTAACTATGGCTACACCTTC,CATGEGIANYGYTF
-,TRBJ2-5,TRBV6-6,13,TRBD1,TGTGCCAGCAGGGACAGGGTCCAAGAGACCCAGTACTTC,CASRDRVQETQYF
-,TRBJ2-2,TRBV3-1/TRBV3-2,12,-,TGTGCCAGCAGCTCTCGATCGAGGGAGCTGTTTTTT,CASSSRSRELFF
-,TRBJ1-2,TRBV30,14,-,TGTGCCTTGACACAGGGCTTCGGCAGCTATGGCTACACCTTC,CALTQGFGSYGYTF
-,TRBJ1-2,TRBV5-5,15,-,TGTGCCAGCAGCTACGCTGGAGGGGGGGCCTATGGCTACACCTTC,CASSYAGGGAYGYTF
-,TRBJ1-6,TRBV7-2,15,TRBD1,TGTGCCAGCAGCTTATCGGGACAGGGAGGTTCACCCCTCCACTTT,CASSLSGQGGSPLHF
-,TRBJ1-1,TRBV9,15,-,TGTGCCAGCAGCGTAGATCAGGGAATGAACACTGAAGCTTTCTTT,CASSVDQGMNTEAFF
-,TRBJ1-2,TRBV7-2,16,-,TGTGCCAGCAGCTCTCCCAGGGTAGGGTTGAAGGATGGCTACACCTTC,CASSSPRVGLKDGYTF
-,TRBJ2-1,TRBV4-3,16,TRBD2,TGCGCCAGCAGCCAAGTGTGGACTAGCGGCGACAATGAGCAGTTCTTC,CASSQVWTSGDNEQFF
-,TRBJ2-7,TRBV29-1,14,-,TGCAGCGTTACCTATTTCGGGACTTCCTACGAGCAGTACTTC,CSVTYFGTSYEQYF
-,TRBJ2-1,TRBV7-6,16,TRBD2,TGTGCCAGCAGCTTAGTGCCTAGCGGGAGCCCGAATGAGCAGTTCTTC,CASSLVPSGSPNEQFF
once,TRBJ2-1,TRBV7-2,14,-,TGTGCCAGCAGCCCAGACCCAGGTAGGGTTGAGCAGTTCTTC,CASSPDPGRVEQFF
-,TRBJ2-7,TRBV7-9,12,-,TGTGCCAGCAGCTTACTCGCCTACGAGCAGTACTTC,CASSLLAYEQYF
-,TRBJ2-5,TRBV7-9,14,-,TGTGCCAGCAGCTCGCCGACACTACTCGAGACCCAGTACTTC,CASSSPTLLETQYF
-,TRBJ2-5,TRBV28,17,TRBD2,TGTGCCAGCAGTTTACTAGCGGGAGGGGTGGGGAGAGAGACCCAGTACTTC,CASSLLAGGVGRETQYF
-,TRBJ1-5,TRBV28,15,TRBD1,TGTGCCAGCAGACAAACAGGGGGCAGCAATCAGCCCCAGCATTTT,CASRQTGGSNQPQHF
-,TRBJ2-2,TRBV9,15,-,TGTGCCAGCAGCGGGGATTTAATGACGACCGGGGAGCTGTTTTTT,CASSGDLMTTGELFF
-,TRBJ2-5,TRBV9,16,-,TGTGCCAGCAGCGAGGCCCCGTTGGGGGGCTTAGAGACCCAGTACTTC,CASSEAPLGGLETQYF
once,TRBJ2-7,TRBV18,13,-,TGTGCCAGCTCACGTGGGGGCGACTACGAGCAGTACTTC,CASSRGGDYEQYF
-,TRBJ2-3,TRBV7-3,15,TRBD2,TGTGCCAGCAGCCGACTAGCGGGAGCCATGGATACGCAGTATTTT,CASSRLAGAMDTQYF
-,TRBJ1-3,TRBV19,15,TRBD1,TGTGCCAGTAGGAACGACAGGGGGTATGGAAACACCATATATTTT,CASRNDRGYGNTIYF
-,TRBJ1-1,TRBV7-6,11,-,TGTGCCAGCAGCCTGACCGCCGGGATTTTCTTT,CASSLTAGIFF
-,TRBJ1-5,TRBV5-6,15,-,TGTGCCAGCAGCTTCGGTCTATCCGCTGATCAGCCCCAGCATTTT,CASSFGLSADQPQHF
-,TRBJ2-1,TRBV19,12,-,TGTGCCAGTAGCCCTAGGGGCCATGAGCAGTTCTTC,CASSPRGHEQFF
-,TRBJ1-2,TRBV11-2,11,-,TGTGCCAGCAGCCCGGGGGGTGGCTACACCTTC,CASSPGGGYTF
-,TRBJ2-1,TRBV7-9,18,-,TGTGCCAGCAGCTTAGGACCGAGCGGACGGCCTCTTTACAATGAGCAGTTCTTC,CASSLGPSGRPLYNEQFF
-,TRBJ2-7,TRBV27,15,TRBD1,TGTGCCAGCAGTCCACACCTCCCGACAGGGGGCGAGCAGTACTTC,CASSPHLPTGGEQYF
once,TRBJ1-2,TRBV29-1,14,-,TGCAGCGTTGATTCAGGGGCTAGACTCTATGGCTACACCTTC,CSVDSGARLYGYTF
-,TRBJ2-3,TRBV5-6,15,-,TGTGCCAGCAGCTTGGCTACAGGGCCCCTCAATACGCAGTATTTT,CASSLATGPLNTQYF
-,TRBJ2-5,TRBV6-5,15,-,TGTGCCAGCAGTAACACAGGGAGTGCGGGGGAGACCCAGTACTTC,CASSNTGSAGETQYF
-,TRBJ2-7,TRBV28,16,TRBD2,TGTGCCAGCAGTGGTATCTTCGAGCGGGACGGCTACGAGCAGTACTTC,CASSGIFERDGYEQYF
-,TRBJ2-3,TRBV7-2,14,TRBD1,TGTGCCAGCAGACAACAGGGGGCCCCAGATACGCAGTATTTT,CASRQQGAPDTQYF
-,TRBJ2-5,TRBV5-1,16,TRBD1,TGCGCCAGCAGCCACAACCCGGGGACAGCACAAGAGACCCAGTACTTC,CASSHNPGTAQETQYF
-,TRBJ1-5,TRBV5-5,18,TRBD1,TGTGCCAGCAGCTACCGTTTATGGTCGACAGGGAACAATCAGCCCCAGCATTTT,CASSYRLWSTGNNQPQHF
-,TRBJ1-1,TRBV10-3,14,TRBD1,TGTGCCATCAGATCCGACAGGGGGGACACTGAAGCTTTCTTT,CAIRSDRGDTEAFF
-,TRBJ2-7,TRBV29-1,14,TRBD2,TGCAGCGTCATCCAAAGCGGGAGGGCCTACGAGCAGTACTTC,CSVIQSGRAYEQYF
-,TRBJ2-7,TRBV7-2,15,-,TGTGCCAGCAGCTTAGGTCAAGGGCAGGTCTACGAGCAGTACTTC,CASSLGQGQVYEQYF